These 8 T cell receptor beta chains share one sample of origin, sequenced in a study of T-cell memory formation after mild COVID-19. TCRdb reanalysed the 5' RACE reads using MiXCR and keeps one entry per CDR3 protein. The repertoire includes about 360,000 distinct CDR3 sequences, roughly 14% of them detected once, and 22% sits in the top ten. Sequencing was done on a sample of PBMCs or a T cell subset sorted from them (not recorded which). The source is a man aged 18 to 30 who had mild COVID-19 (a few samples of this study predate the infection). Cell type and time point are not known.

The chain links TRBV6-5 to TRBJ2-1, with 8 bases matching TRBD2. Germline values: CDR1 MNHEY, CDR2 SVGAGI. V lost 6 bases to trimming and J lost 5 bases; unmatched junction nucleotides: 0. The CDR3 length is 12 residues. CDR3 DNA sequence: TGTGCCAGCAGCGGGGGGGACAATGAGCAGTTCTTC. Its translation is CASSGGDNEQFF.

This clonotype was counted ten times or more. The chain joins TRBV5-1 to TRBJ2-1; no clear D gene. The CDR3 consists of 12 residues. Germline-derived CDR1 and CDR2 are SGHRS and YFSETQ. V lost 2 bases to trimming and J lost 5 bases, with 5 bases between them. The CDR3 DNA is TGCGCCAGCAGCTTCCAAGACAATGAGCAGTTCTTC. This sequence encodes CASSFQDNEQFF.

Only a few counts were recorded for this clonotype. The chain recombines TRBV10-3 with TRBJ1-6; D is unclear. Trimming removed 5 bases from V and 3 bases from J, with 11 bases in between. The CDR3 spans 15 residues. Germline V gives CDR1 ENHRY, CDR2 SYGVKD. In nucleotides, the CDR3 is TGTGCCATCAGTCAAAGACGGGACTATAATTCACCCCTCCACTTT. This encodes CAISQRRDYNSPLHF.

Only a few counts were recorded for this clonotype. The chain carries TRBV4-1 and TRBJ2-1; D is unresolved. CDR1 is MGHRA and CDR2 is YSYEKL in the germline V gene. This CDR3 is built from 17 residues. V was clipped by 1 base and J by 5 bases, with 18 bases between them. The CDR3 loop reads CASSQVVPTYGHNEQFF. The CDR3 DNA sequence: TGCGCCAGCAGCCAAGTCGTGCCTACGTACGGTCACAATGAGCAGTTCTTC.

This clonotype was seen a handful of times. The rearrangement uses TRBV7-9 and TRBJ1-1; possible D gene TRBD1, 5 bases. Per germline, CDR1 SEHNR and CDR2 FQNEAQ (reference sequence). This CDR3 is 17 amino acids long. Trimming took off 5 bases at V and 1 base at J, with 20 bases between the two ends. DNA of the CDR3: TGTGCCAGCAGCCTTTCCCCCGGCGGGGCAGCGAACACTGAAGCTTTCTTT. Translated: CASSLSPGGAANTEAFF.

The CDR3 DNA follows: TGTGCCAGCAGTTACAGACCCACAGGGGCCAATAATTCACCCCTCCACTTT. Translating it yields CASSYRPTGANNSPLHF. The chain links TRBV6-5 to TRBJ1-6; 7 bases match TRBD1. The CDR3 covers 17 residues. Per the germline V gene, CDR1 is MNHEY and CDR2 is SVGAGI. The trim removed 2 bases at V and 5 bases at J, leaving 9 bases unmatched.

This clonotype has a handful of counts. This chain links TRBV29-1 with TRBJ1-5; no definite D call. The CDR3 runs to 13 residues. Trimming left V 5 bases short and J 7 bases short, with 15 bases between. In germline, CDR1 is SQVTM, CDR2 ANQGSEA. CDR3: CSVPGEGGQPQHF. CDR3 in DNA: TGCAGCGTTCCCGGGGAAGGAGGGCAGCCCCAGCATTTT.

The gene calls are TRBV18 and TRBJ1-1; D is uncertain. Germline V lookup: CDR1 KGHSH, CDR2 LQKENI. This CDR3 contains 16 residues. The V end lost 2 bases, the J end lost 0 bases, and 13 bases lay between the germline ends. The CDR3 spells CASSPTGPGMNTEAFF. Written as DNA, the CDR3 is TGTGCCAGCTCACCAACTGGGCCCGGTATGAACACTGAAGCTTTCTTT.